A single sample is the source of the 18 T cell receptor beta chains below, sequenced in a study of CD8 T cells in Susac syndrome. RNA amounts of roughly 0.5 to 1 ug underwent reverse transcription with random hexamers. TCRdb re-derived calls from the immunoSEQ multiplex PCR reads in MiXCR, one entry per CDR3 protein. The profile shows under 90,000 distinct CDR3 sequences, around 93% of them singletons. Sequenced input: CD4+ T cells from PBMCs. All receptors derive from a human donor with Susac syndrome.

This clonotype occurred once. This chain uses TRBV19 with TRBJ1-5; the match to TRBD1 covers 9 bases. CDR1 and CDR2 from the germline V gene are LNHDA and SQIVND (reference sequence). CDR3 length: 16 residues. V trimming: 4 bases; J trimming: 1 base; junction bases outside the gene matches: 5. This CDR3 is CASSKLDRGSNQPQHF. Written as DNA, the CDR3 is TGTGCCAGTAGTAAGCTGGACAGGGGCAGCAATCAGCCCCAGCATTTT.

The chain uses TRBV7-9 and TRBJ2-1; 11 bases match TRBD2. The CDR3 runs 19 residues. Per germline, CDR1 SEHNR and CDR2 FQNEAQ (reference sequence). The V and J ends lost 1 base and 4 bases, in that order; junction bases with no gene match: 12. Here the CDR3 DNA reads TGTGCCAGCAGCTTAGATGGCCTAGCGGGGGGAGCTAGATACAATGAGCAGTTCTTC. Amino acid sequence: CASSLDGLAGGARYNEQFF.

The chain uses TRBV28 and TRBJ2-2; TRBD1 aligns across 7 bases. CDR3 length equals 15 residues. J gave up 1 base and V 5 bases, and 4 bases lay outside the gene matches. CDR1 and CDR2 from the germline V gene are MDHEN and SYDVKM. CDR3 loop: CASSHGTVNTGELFF. The CDR3 nucleotides are TGTGCCAGCAGTCACGGGACAGTGAACACCGGGGAGCTGTTTTTT.

CDR3 protein: CASSYSGDQPQHF. The CDR3 DNA reads TGTGCCAGCAGCTACTCAGGGGATCAGCCCCAGCATTTT. The V gene is TRBV3-1, the J gene TRBJ1-5; D is possibly TRBD1 (6 bases). With 5 bases removed from V and 5 bases from J, the gap between germline ends came to 10 bases. The CDR3 loop spans 13 amino acids. Germline CDR1 reads LGHDT; CDR2 reads YNNKEL (reference sequence).

This clonotype was observed a handful of times. The V gene is TRBV28, the J gene TRBJ2-7; D unresolved. CDR3 length: 15 residues. Germline V CDR1 and CDR2: MDHEN, SYDVKM. Between the trimmed V and J ends, which lost 3 bases and 5 bases, there was a span of 17 bases. The CDR3 sequence: CASSLVPGILHEQYF. For the CDR3, the DNA is TGTGCCAGCAGTTTGGTGCCAGGTATCCTCCACGAGCAGTACTTC.

The chain uses TRBV29-1 and TRBJ2-5; D unclear. The germline V gene has CDR1 SQVTM and CDR2 ANQGSEA. The CDR3 sequence is 12 residues long. Trimming stripped 7 bases from V and 4 bases from J, with 13 bases between. The CDR3 region has the DNA TGCAGCGCCATCAAACCCACAGAGACCCAGTACTTC. Its translation is CSAIKPTETQYF.

This clonotype was detected only once. The chain links TRBV6-5 to TRBJ2-1; a weak D match, TRBD2 (6 bases). CDR1 is MNHEY and CDR2 is SVGAGI in the germline V gene. Deletions cut 5 bases from V and 2 bases from J, with 13 bases between. The CDR3 has 15 residues. In DNA form, the CDR3 reads TGTGCCAGCAGTCGTACTAGCAGTACCTACAATGAGCAGTTCTTC. Translating it yields CASSRTSSTYNEQFF.

V usage is TRBV28 and J usage is TRBJ1-5, with a possible D match to TRBD1 (6 bases). Trimming stripped 4 bases from V and 3 bases from J, with 19 bases between. The germline gives CDR1 MDHEN, CDR2 SYDVKM. The length of the CDR3 is 17 residues. CDR3 coding DNA: TGTGCCAGCAGTTCCCGGGGGGGTCAGGGGAACAATCAGCCCCAGCATTTT. Translation: CASSSRGGQGNNQPQHF.

The rearrangement joins TRBV16 to TRBJ1-5; a weak D match, TRBD1 (5 bases). Trimming cost V 7 bases and J 7 bases, with 14 bases left between them. Germline CDR1 and CDR2: KGHSY and FQNENV. This CDR3 is 13 amino acids long. The CDR3: CASNGGLDQPQHF. The CDR3 nucleotides are TGTGCCAGCAACGGGGGATTGGACCAGCCCCAGCATTTT.

The gene calls are TRBV9 and TRBJ2-7, with 8 bases lining up with TRBD2. V lost 4 bases and J lost 3; bases outside the gene matches: 6. The CDR3 has 14 residues. The V gene's germline CDR1 is SGDLS and CDR2 YYNGEE. The CDR3 protein is CASSPREGIYEQYF. CDR3 DNA: TGTGCCAGCAGCCCCCGGGAGGGTATCTACGAGCAGTACTTC.

The chain combines TRBV5-1 with TRBJ2-1; D not certain. Trimming took off 4 bases at V and 10 bases at J, with 15 bases between the two ends. Per germline, CDR1 SGHRS and CDR2 YFSETQ. This CDR3 spans 13 amino acids. In DNA form, the CDR3 reads TGCGCCAGCAGCAGGGCCCCGGCTGGGGAGCAGTTCTTC. This translates into CASSRAPAGEQFF.

The CDR3 nucleotides read TGTGCCAGCAGCCAGGACGGCCCCACAGATACGCAGTATTTT. Translating gives CASSQDGPTDTQYF. V and J are TRBV7-2 and TRBJ2-3; D remains ambiguous. From germline, CDR1 is SGHTA and CDR2 FQGNSA. The CDR3 is made up of 14 amino acids. Deletions cut 5 bases from V and 2 bases from J, with 11 bases between.

V and J are TRBV9 and TRBJ2-6, with TRBD2 as a possible D gene (6 bases). V was shortened by 5 bases and J by 10 bases, with 13 bases between the two germline ends. This CDR3 has 13 residues. Looked up from germline, CDR1 is SGDLS and CDR2 is YYNGEE. CDR3 DNA sequence: TGTGCCAGCAGTAGGGACGGGGGAAACGTCCTGACTTTC. Translated: CASSRDGGNVLTF.

The chain has TRBV29-1 and TRBJ2-1, with TRBD2 identical over 10 bases. The length of the CDR3 is 16 residues. J was trimmed by 0 bases and V by 3 bases; bases with no gene match: 5. Germline V gene sequence: CDR1 SQVTM, CDR2 ANQGSEA. The DNA of the CDR3 is TGCAGCGTTGAGCCGGGACTAGCGATCTCCTACAATGAGCAGTTCTTC. It is translated as CSVEPGLAISYNEQFF.

The genes are TRBV7-2 and TRBJ2-7; D is unresolved. Germline CDR1 is SGHTA and CDR2 is FQGNSA. The germline V and J ends were trimmed by 3 bases and 7 bases, with 16 bases remaining between them. CDR3 size: 14 residues. The CDR3 region is CASSLAGPSGEQYF. The CDR3 nucleotides read TGTGCCAGCAGCTTGGCCGGACCAAGTGGGGAGCAGTACTTC.

This clonotype was seen once. The chain has TRBV7-9 and TRBJ2-3, with 9 bases that match TRBD1. The CDR3 has 15 amino acids. In germline, CDR1 is SEHNR, CDR2 FQNEAQ (reference sequence). V gave up 5 bases and J gave up 0 bases; unmatched junction bases: 3. Here the CDR3 DNA reads TGTGCCAGCAGCCGCGGGACAGGGAGCACAGATACGCAGTATTTT. This codes for CASSRGTGSTDTQYF. The full variable domain, in which reference TRBV7-9 and TRBJ2-3 provide the parts outside the CDR3, is DTGVSQNPRHKITKRGQNVTFRCDPISEHNRLYWYRQTLGQGPEFLTYFQNEAQLEKSRLLSDRFSAERPKGSFSTLEIQRTEQGDSAMYLCASSRGTGSTDTQYFGPGTRLTVL.

The J gene is TRBJ2-3, the V gene TRBV5-1; D may be TRBD2 (5 bases). The CDR3 is made up of 15 amino acids. Germline assignment: CDR1 SGHRS and CDR2 YFSETQ. Trimming shortened V by 4 bases and J by 0 bases, and 12 bases separated the two germline ends. The CDR3 loop is CASSLQRASTDTQYF. The CDR3 DNA reads TGCGCCAGCAGCCTTCAGAGGGCTAGCACAGATACGCAGTATTTT.

The V call is TRBV6-2 or TRBV6-3, the J call TRBJ2-5; D uncertain. Trimming took off 4 bases at V and 5 bases at J, with 8 bases between the two ends. Germline V gene lookup returns CDR1 MNHEY and CDR2 SVGEGT. This CDR3 contains 12 residues. CDR3 DNA sequence: TGTGCCAGCAGTTGGGTGGCGGAGACCCAGTACTTC. As protein: CASSWVAETQYF.